This TCR beta chain appears in the sequencing data of a study of blood T cell repertoires in COVID-19. Study at large: Samples representing acute and convalescent COVID-19 were sourced from the United States, Italy and Spain. PBMCs, B-cell-depleted T cells, or T cells provided the cDNA or gDNA that made up the material.

With V trimmed by 4 bases and J by 0 bases, 14 bases remained unmatched. This CDR3 is built from 18 residues. Germline V gene lookup returns CDR1 SEHNR and CDR2 FQNEAQ (reference sequence). Authors' data handling: Nucleated cell number was recorded as an estimate derived from reference gene primer amplification. Profiled with immunoSEQ multiplex PCR; TCRdb holds only in-frame clones, not every one. The V and J calls and clone size were taken over from that table, and D and trimming were inferred from the DNA. The sample has roughly 300,000 clones, around 87% seen once. This sequence originates from a woman between 45 and 60 years old who had recovered from COVID-19. The sequencing input was peripheral blood. J is TRBJ1-1 and V is TRBV7-9; 7 nucleotides match TRBD1. The CDR3, as DNA: TGTGCCAGCAGCTCCGTCAGGCCAGGGGGTCGCTTGAACACTGAAGCTTTCTTT. Its translation: CASSSVRPGGRLNTEAFF.